This record covers a single T cell receptor beta chain. The data are from a study of T cells in Graves' hyperthyroidism and ophthalmopathy. Trimming shortened V by 5 bases and J by 6 bases, and 10 bases separated the two germline ends. CDR3 length: 12 residues. The germline V gene encodes CDR1 LNHDA and CDR2 SQIVND (reference sequence). TCR beta CDR3 regions were amplified from RNA. First-round RT-PCR of the TCR CDR3 relied on the HTBI primer set. TCRdb re-called the multiplex PCR reads with MiXCR, one entry per CDR3 protein. The sample records approximately 400,000 distinct CDR3 sequences, approximately 13% being singletons.

This receptor was obtained from a man aged 25 to 40 with Graves' hyperthyroidism that later progressed to Graves' ophthalmopathy. The chain combines TRBV19 with TRBJ1-1; D gene ambiguous. The sample comprised blood. In nucleotides, the CDR3 is TGTGCCAGTAGTTTCCCGGGAGCTGAAGCTTTCTTT. Translation: CASSFPGAEAFF.